The present entry profiles one TCR beta chain with its context. Its antigen is not identified. This specimen comes from a study of response to subunit inactivated influenza vaccine. Findings and caveats of the study: Seasonal influenza vaccination, on each occasion, was suggested by the authors to recruit few new T cells.

TCRdb analysed the RT-PCR reads with MiXCR anew, one entry per CDR3 protein. Here the sample spans roughly 780,000 distinct CDR3 sequences, 15% to 20% being singletons. The CDR3 totals 15 residues. The V gene's germline CDR1 is SGDLS and CDR2 YYNGEE. Unmatched junction bases numbered 8, after V lost 4 bases and J lost 3 bases. This TCR was recovered from a man between 45 and 60 years old who received an inactivated influenza vaccine. The J gene is TRBJ2-3, the V gene TRBV9; 7 nucleotides line up with TRBD1. Source: PBMCs from blood, taken roughly 5 days after vaccination. CDR3 sequence: CASSPRRGWTDTQYF. CDR3 DNA: TGTGCCAGCAGCCCCCGCAGGGGGTGGACAGATACGCAGTATTTT.